A single T cell receptor (beta chain) is shown here with its context. This sample is drawn from a study of blood T cells in healthy people across ages. On the study more broadly: About one barcoded beta molecule per two T cells came from capture by template switching.

The sample providers were healthy Caucasian people from Russia, aged about 6 to 90. Next came a second PCR, run for roughly 7 to 12 cycles, which used a sample-barcoded 5' primer along with a J-beta primer mix. TCRdb processed the 5' RACE reads anew with MiXCR; each CDR3 protein has one entry. This sample has about 2 million distinct CDR3 sequences, with around 50% found just once. Unmatched junction bases numbered 8, after V lost 3 bases and J lost 8 bases. The CDR3 is made up of 15 amino acids. The V gene's germline CDR1 is SNHLY and CDR2 FYNNEI. The sample comprised blood. The chain is built from TRBV2 and TRBJ2-3, with 10 positions matching TRBD2. This TCR derives from a woman aged 40 to 55 in good health. In nucleotides, the CDR3 is TGTGCCAGCAGTGACGGACTAGCGGCGCATGGTACGCAGTATTTT. Protein product: CASSDGLAAHGTQYF.